A selection of T cell receptor beta chains follows, all from one sample in a study of T cell responses to AZD1222 COVID-19 vaccine. Using immunoSEQ multiplex PCR, the repertoire was profiled, and TCRdb retains in-frame clones only, with some absent. Among 180,000 or so clones, around 90% were seen once, and the ten largest hold under 2%. The specimen comprised peripheral blood, sampled on day 0 of AZD1222 vaccination. The receptors stem from an adult in good health. CDR3s include the opening cysteine and the closing phenylalanine or tryptophan. Fields, in order: D gene, V gene, clone size, J gene, CDR3 protein, CDR3 DNA. A D gene is named only where the DNA matches it firmly. The size entry is marked missing in some rows and otherwise reads once, few, many or a size class.

-	TRBV27	-	TRBJ2-1	CASSNLTSRKNEQFF	TGTGCCAGCAGTAATTTGACTAGTCGGAAGAATGAGCAGTTCTTC
-	TRBV29-1	-	TRBJ2-2	CSVRMGGPNTGELFF	TGCAGCGTCCGAATGGGGGGCCCGAACACCGGGGAGCTGTTTTTT
-	TRBV7-2	-	TRBJ2-1	CASSSGYNEQFF	TGTGCCAGCAGCTCCGGCTACAATGAGCAGTTCTTC
TRBD1	TRBV6-5	-	TRBJ2-5	CASLDRGNRQETQYF	TGTGCCAGTTTAGACAGGGGAAATCGGCAAGAGACCCAGTACTTC
TRBD1	TRBV28	-	TRBJ1-6	CASSTGQVKSPLHF	TGTGCCAGCAGTACGGGACAGGTTAAATCACCCCTCCACTTT
-	TRBV7-9	-	TRBJ2-5	CASSLNLLSQETQYF	TGTGCCAGCAGCTTAAATTTGCTGAGCCAAGAGACCCAGTACTTC
TRBD1	TRBV24-1	-	TRBJ1-2	CATRATGEDYGYTF	TGTGCCACCAGGGCGACAGGGGAGGACTATGGCTACACCTTC
-	TRBV20-1	-	TRBJ1-1	CSARGIPGAFF	TGCAGTGCTAGGGGTATCCCGGGGGCTTTCTTT
-	TRBV20-1	-	TRBJ2-5	CSALPGETQYF	TGCAGTGCTCTCCCCGGGGAGACCCAGTACTTC
-	TRBV7-8	-	TRBJ2-2	CASSTQGWGELFF	TGTGCCAGCAGCACACAGGGTTGGGGGGAGCTGTTTTTT
-	TRBV9	-	TRBJ1-3	CASSVTSSGLSGNTIYF	TGTGCCAGCAGCGTAACCTCCTCAGGACTCTCTGGAAACACCATATATTTT
-	TRBV2	few	TRBJ2-5	CASSEGGAPWETQYF	TGTGCCAGCAGTGAAGGTGGCGCCCCGTGGGAGACCCAGTACTTC
-	TRBV4-1	-	TRBJ2-3	CASSQVGFTDTQYF	TGCGCCAGCAGCCAAGTTGGTTTCACAGATACGCAGTATTTT
-	TRBV5-1	-	TRBJ2-3	CASSLEGTSTDTQYF	TGCGCCAGCAGCTTGGAGGGAACTAGCACAGATACGCAGTATTTT
-	TRBV7-8	-	TRBJ2-1	CASSFISYNEQFF	TGTGCCAGCAGCTTCATCTCCTACAATGAGCAGTTCTTC
TRBD2	TRBV10-2	-	TRBJ2-2	CASRPDGGGRNTGELFF	TGCGCCAGCAGACCAGACGGCGGGGGTAGGAACACCGGGGAGCTGTTTTTT
-	TRBV19	-	TRBJ2-2	CASSRTASTTGELFF	TGTGCCAGTAGTCGGACAGCCAGTACCACCGGGGAGCTGTTTTTT
-	TRBV7-2	-	TRBJ2-7	CASSPHRGSYEQYF	TGTGCCAGCAGCCCCCACAGAGGGAGTTACGAGCAGTACTTC
-	TRBV13	-	TRBJ2-1	CASSPARVGFTYNEQFF	TGTGCCAGCAGCCCCGCCCGGGTAGGGTTCACCTACAATGAGCAGTTCTTC
TRBD2	TRBV6-1	-	TRBJ2-6	CASSARGGSGANVLTF	TGTGCCAGCAGTGCACGGGGGGGTTCTGGGGCCAACGTCCTGACTTTC
TRBD1	TRBV3-1/TRBV3-2	-	TRBJ2-5	CASTRQGQETQYF	TGTGCCAGCACCAGACAGGGGCAAGAGACCCAGTACTTC
TRBD1	TRBV11-2	-	TRBJ1-5	CASSTGQGIGQPQHF	TGTGCCAGCAGCACGGGACAGGGGATAGGTCAGCCCCAGCATTTT
-	TRBV19	-	TRBJ1-1	CATSGWDTSEAFF	TGTGCCACCTCCGGTTGGGACACCTCTGAAGCTTTCTTT
-	TRBV20-1	-	TRBJ2-1	CSASDQMSSYNEQFF	TGCAGTGCTAGTGATCAGATGAGCTCCTACAATGAGCAGTTCTTC
TRBD1	TRBV4-1	-	TRBJ1-2	CASSQESGDSSNYGYTF	TGCGCCAGCAGCCAAGAATCGGGGGACAGTTCCAACTATGGCTACACCTTC
-	TRBV7-3	-	TRBJ2-2	CASSLSTGELFF	TGTGCCAGCAGCCTCAGCACCGGGGAGCTGTTTTTT
-	TRBV20-1	-	TRBJ1-5	CSATGGQPQHF	TGCAGTGCTACCGGGGGTCAGCCCCAGCATTTT
-	TRBV24-1	-	TRBJ1-5	CATAVGGDQPQHF	TGTGCCACAGCAGTGGGGGGAGATCAGCCCCAGCATTTT
TRBD2	TRBV11-3	few	TRBJ2-5	CASSPGGTSGRDRETQYF	TGTGCCAGCAGCCCGGGCGGGACTAGCGGGAGGGATCGAGAGACCCAGTACTTC
-	TRBV7-9	many	TRBJ1-1	CASSFGDRMNTEAFF	TGTGCCAGCAGCTTCGGAGACAGGATGAACACTGAAGCTTTCTTT
-	TRBV19	-	TRBJ1-2	CASSIRGPVGYTF	TGTGCCAGTAGTATTCGGGGGCCTGTTGGCTACACCTTC
TRBD1	TRBV19	-	TRBJ2-5	CASSHGQGARETQYF	TGTGCCAGTAGCCATGGACAGGGGGCCCGGGAGACCCAGTACTTC
-	TRBV27	-	TRBJ1-5	CASSLSLNNNQPQHF	TGTGCCAGCAGTTTATCCCTAAACAACAATCAGCCCCAGCATTTT
-	TRBV4-1	few	TRBJ1-5	CATGDNQPQHF	TGCGCCACGGGAGACAATCAGCCCCAGCATTTT
TRBD2	TRBV2	-	TRBJ2-2	CASSAPGGTNTGELFF	TGTGCCAGCAGCGCCCCGGGAGGAACGAACACCGGGGAGCTGTTTTTT
TRBD2	TRBV5-1	-	TRBJ2-7	CASSSSLTSGRDEQYF	TGCGCCAGCAGCTCCTCCTTAACTAGCGGGAGAGACGAGCAGTACTTC
TRBD2	TRBV10-3	once	TRBJ2-3	CATHQASGGSTDTQYF	TGTGCCACCCACCAGGCTAGCGGGGGGTCCACAGATACGCAGTATTTT
TRBD1	TRBV19	-	TRBJ1-1	CASSIRLGTGDLNTEAFF	TGTGCCAGTAGTATACGGCTAGGGACAGGGGATTTGAACACTGAAGCTTTCTTT
-	TRBV19	-	TRBJ2-3	CASSIAKGSDTQYF	TGTGCCAGTAGTATAGCGAAGGGGTCAGATACGCAGTATTTT
TRBD1	TRBV11-2	-	TRBJ2-7	CASSLGTGFYEQYF	TGTGCCAGCAGCTTAGGGACAGGGTTCTACGAGCAGTACTTC
-	TRBV7-2	once	TRBJ1-5	CASSPTGLGGQPQHF	TGTGCCAGCAGCCCAACAGGGCTGGGTGGTCAGCCCCAGCATTTT